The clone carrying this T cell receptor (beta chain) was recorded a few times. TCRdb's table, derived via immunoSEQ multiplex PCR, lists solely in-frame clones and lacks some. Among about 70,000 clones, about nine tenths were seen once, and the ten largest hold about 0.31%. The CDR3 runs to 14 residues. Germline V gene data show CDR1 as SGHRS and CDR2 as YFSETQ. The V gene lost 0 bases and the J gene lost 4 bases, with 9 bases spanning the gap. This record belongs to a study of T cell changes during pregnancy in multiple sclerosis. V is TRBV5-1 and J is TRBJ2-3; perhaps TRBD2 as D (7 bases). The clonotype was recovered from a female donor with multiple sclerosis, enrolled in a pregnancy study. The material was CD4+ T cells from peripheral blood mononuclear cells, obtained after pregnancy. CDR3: CASSLGEGADTQYF. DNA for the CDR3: TGCGCCAGCAGCTTGGGGGAGGGGGCAGATACGCAGTATTTT.